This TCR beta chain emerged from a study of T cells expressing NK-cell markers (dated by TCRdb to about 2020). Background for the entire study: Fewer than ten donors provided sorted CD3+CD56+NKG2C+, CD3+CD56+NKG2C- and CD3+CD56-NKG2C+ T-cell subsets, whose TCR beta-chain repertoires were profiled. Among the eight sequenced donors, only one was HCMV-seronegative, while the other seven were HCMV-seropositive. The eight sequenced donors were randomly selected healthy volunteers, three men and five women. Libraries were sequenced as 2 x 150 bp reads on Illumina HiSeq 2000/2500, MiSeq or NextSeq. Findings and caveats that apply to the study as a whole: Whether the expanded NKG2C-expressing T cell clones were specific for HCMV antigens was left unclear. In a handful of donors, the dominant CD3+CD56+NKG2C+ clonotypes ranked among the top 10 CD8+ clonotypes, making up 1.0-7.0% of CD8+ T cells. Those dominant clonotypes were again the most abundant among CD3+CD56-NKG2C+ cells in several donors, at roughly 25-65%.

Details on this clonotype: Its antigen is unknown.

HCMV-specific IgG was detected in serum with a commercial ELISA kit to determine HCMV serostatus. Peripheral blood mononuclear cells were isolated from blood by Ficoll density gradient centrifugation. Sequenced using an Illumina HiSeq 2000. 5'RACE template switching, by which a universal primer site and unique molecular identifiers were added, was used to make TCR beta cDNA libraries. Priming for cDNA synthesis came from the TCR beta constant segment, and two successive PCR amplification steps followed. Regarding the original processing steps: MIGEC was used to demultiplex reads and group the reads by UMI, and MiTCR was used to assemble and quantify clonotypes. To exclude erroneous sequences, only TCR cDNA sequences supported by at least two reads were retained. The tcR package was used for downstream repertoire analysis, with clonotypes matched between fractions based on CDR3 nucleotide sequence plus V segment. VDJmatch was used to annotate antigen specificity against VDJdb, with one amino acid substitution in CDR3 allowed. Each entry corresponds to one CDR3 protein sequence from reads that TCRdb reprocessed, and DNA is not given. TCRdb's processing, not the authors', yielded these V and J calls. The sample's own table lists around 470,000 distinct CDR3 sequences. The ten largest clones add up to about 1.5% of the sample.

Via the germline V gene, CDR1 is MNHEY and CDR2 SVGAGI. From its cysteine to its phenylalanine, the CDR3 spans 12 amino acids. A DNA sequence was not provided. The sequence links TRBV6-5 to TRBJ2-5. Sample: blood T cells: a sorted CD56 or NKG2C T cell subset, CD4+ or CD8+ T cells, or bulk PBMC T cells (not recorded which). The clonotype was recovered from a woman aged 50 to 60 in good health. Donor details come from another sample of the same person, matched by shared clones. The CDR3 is CASRRGSETQYF.